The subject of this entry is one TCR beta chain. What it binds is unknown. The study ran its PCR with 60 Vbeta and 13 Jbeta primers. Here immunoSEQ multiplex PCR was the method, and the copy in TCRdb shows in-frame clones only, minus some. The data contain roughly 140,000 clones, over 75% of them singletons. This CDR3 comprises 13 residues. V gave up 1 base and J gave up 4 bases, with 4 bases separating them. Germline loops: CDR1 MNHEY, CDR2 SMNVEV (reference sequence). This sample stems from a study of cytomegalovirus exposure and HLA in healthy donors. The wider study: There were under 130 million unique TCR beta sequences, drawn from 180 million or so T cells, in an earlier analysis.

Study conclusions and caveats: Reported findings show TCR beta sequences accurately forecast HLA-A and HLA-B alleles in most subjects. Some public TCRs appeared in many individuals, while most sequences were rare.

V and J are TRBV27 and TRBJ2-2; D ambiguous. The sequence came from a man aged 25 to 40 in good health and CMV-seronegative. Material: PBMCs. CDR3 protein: CASSLLATGELFF. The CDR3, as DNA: TGTGCCAGCAGTTTATTGGCCACCGGGGAGCTGTTTTTT.